The 14 T cell receptor beta chains below come from one sample, sequenced in a study of CD8 T cells in ankylosing spondylitis. TCRdb itself ran the 5' RACE reads through MiXCR, one entry per CDR3 protein. This sample has more than 300,000 distinct CDR3 sequences; 8% occur once, and the top ten carry just over 14%. Findings and caveats of the study: Ankylosing spondylitis blood appeared to carry a characteristic TCR beta motif of roughly 8 highly homologous variants.

These receptors are not linked to any known antigen. The sequencing input was blood, either unsorted or a sorted T cell fraction (not recorded which). The receptors were gathered from a male donor with ankylosing spondylitis.

At least ten counts were recorded for this clonotype. The chain employs TRBV19 and TRBJ1-6; TRBD1 is a possible D gene (6 bases). This CDR3 spans 13 amino acids. The germline gives CDR1 LNHDA, CDR2 SQIVND (reference sequence). V shed 5 bases and J shed 7 bases, with 9 bases lying between them. The CDR3, as DNA: TGTGCCAGTAGTCAAGACAGGAATTCACCCCTCCACTTT. Its translation: CASSQDRNSPLHF. The whole variable domain, filled in from reference TRBV19 and TRBJ1-6, reads DGGITQSPKYLFRKEGQNVTLSCEQNLNHDAMYWYRQDPGQGLRLIYYSQIVNDFQKGDIAEGYSVSREKKESFPLTVTSAQKNPTAFYLCASSQDRNSPLHFGNGTRLTVT.

The table lists this clonotype with a few counts. This chain uses TRBV20-1 with TRBJ2-7; a possible D gene is TRBD1 (5 bases). CDR1 is DFQATT, CDR2 SNEGSKA, per germline (reference sequence). With 3 bases removed from V and 0 bases from J, the gap between germline ends came to 9 bases. This CDR3 contains 13 residues. DNA of the CDR3: TGCAGTGCTAGGGGCAGGGTCTCCTACGAGCAGTACTTC. This gives the protein CSARGRVSYEQYF.

In its sample, this clonotype was seen a few times. The chain recombines TRBV7-3 with TRBJ2-5; 8 bases agree with TRBD2. V gave up 5 bases and J gave up 7 bases; unmatched junction bases: 9. CDR3 length: 14 residues. CDR1 is SGHTA and CDR2 is FQGTGA in the germline V gene. The CDR3 region has the DNA TGTGCCAGCAGCCCCTCAAACGGGGGGGTGACCCAGTACTTC. Residues: CASSPSNGGVTQYF.

A few counts support this clonotype. The chain couples TRBV4-2 to TRBJ2-7; D may be TRBD2 (5 bases). This CDR3 comprises 14 residues. Trimming pared 2 bases from V and 3 bases from J, leaving 11 bases between. Germline lookup yields CDR1 LGHNA and CDR2 YNFKEQ. The chain's CDR3 is CASSQRPGIYEQYF. In DNA, the CDR3 is TGTGCCAGCAGCCAACGTCCGGGAATCTACGAGCAGTACTTC.

The chain links TRBV6-2 or TRBV6-3 to TRBJ2-5; TRBD2 matches at 13 bases. The CDR3 contains 14 residues. Germline CDR1 is MNHEY and CDR2 is SVGEGT. V dropped 11 bases and J dropped 4; count of bases not matched to a gene: 7. CDR3 nucleotide sequence: TGTGCCTCCCTCGGGACTAGCGGGACAGAGACCCAGTACTTC. Residues: CASLGTSGTETQYF.

There are a few counts of this clonotype. The chain is built from TRBV9 and TRBJ2-3; D gene uncertain. The CDR3 is 13 amino acids. V lost 0 bases and J 4 bases, leaving 6 bases between the germline ends. Germline V lookup: CDR1 SGDLS, CDR2 YYNGEE. In DNA form, the CDR3 reads TGTGCCAGCAGCGTAGGGCAGGCAGATACGCAGTATTTT. Protein: CASSVGQADTQYF.

In its sample, this clonotype was seen many times. The rearrangement uses TRBV5-1 and TRBJ2-3; D perhaps matches TRBD2 (5 bases). Trimming took off 0 bases at V and 1 base at J, with 9 bases between the two ends. There are 15 residues in the CDR3. The germline CDR1 and CDR2 sequences are SGHRS and YFSETQ. This CDR3 reads CASSLEVGGTDTQYF. The DNA of the CDR3 is TGCGCCAGCAGCTTGGAAGTGGGAGGCACAGATACGCAGTATTTT.

In this sample, this clonotype turned up a few times. The rearrangement links TRBV20-1 to TRBJ1-2; D is perhaps TRBD1 (5 bases). V lost 5 bases and J 3 bases, leaving 22 bases between the germline ends. CDR1 is DFQATT and CDR2 is SNEGSKA in the germline V gene (reference sequence). The CDR3 runs to 16 residues. CDR3 coding DNA: TGCAGTGCTCCCCTAAGTCGGGGCACAGGCGACTATGGCTACACCTTC. Its translation is CSAPLSRGTGDYGYTF.

This clonotype was seen ten or more times. This chain connects TRBV27 to TRBJ2-7, with TRBD2 matching over 10 bases. The length of the CDR3 is 13 residues. Trimming at V came to 11 bases and at J to 12 bases, leaving 16 bases not matched to a gene. In germline, CDR1 is MNHEY, CDR2 SMNVEV (reference sequence). The CDR3: CAVDGLAGEVLYF. The CDR3 DNA sequence: TGTGCCGTAGACGGGCTAGCGGGAGAAGTTTTGTACTTC.

This clonotype was seen a few times. As DNA, the CDR3 is TGTGCCAGTAGTCGTTTAGTAGGTACAGATACGCAGTATTTT. It codes for CASSRLVGTDTQYF. The rearrangement uses TRBV19 and TRBJ2-3; D gene unclear. The germline gives CDR1 LNHDA, CDR2 SQIVND (reference sequence). V was clipped by 5 bases and J by 3 bases, with 12 bases between them. This CDR3 has 14 residues.

V and J are TRBV6-5 and TRBJ2-2, with D tentatively TRBD1 or TRBD2 (6 bases each). Between the trimmed V and J ends, which lost 4 bases and 7 bases, there was a span of 16 bases. Germline CDR1 reads MNHEY; CDR2 reads SVGAGI. There are 15 residues in the CDR3. CDR3 DNA: TGTGCCAGCAGTTCCCAAGGGGGGCGGGGCGGGGAGCTGTTTTTT. This translates into CASSSQGGRGGELFF.

This clonotype was observed a handful of times. CDR3 DNA: TGTGCCAGCAGCGATTTTTACAGGGGATATAGCACAGATACGCAGTATTTT. Protein product: CASSDFYRGYSTDTQYF. The gene calls are TRBV12-3 or TRBV12-4 and TRBJ2-3; 7 bases are a match to TRBD1. Trimming at V came to 6 bases and at J to 0 bases, leaving 12 bases not matched to a gene. This CDR3 is built from 17 residues.

This clonotype was detected a few times. V is TRBV5-1 and J is TRBJ2-7; D uncertain. Trimming pared 0 bases from V and 1 base from J, leaving 11 bases between. The germline gives CDR1 SGHRS, CDR2 YFSETQ. The length of the CDR3 is 15 residues. The CDR3: CASSLVRTGSYEQYF. CDR3 DNA sequence: TGCGCCAGCAGCTTGGTACGTACCGGATCCTACGAGCAGTACTTC.

This clonotype was seen more than once but under ten times. The chain has TRBV7-9 and TRBJ2-7; 9 bases agree with TRBD1. V lost 6 bases and J lost 4; bases outside the gene matches: 10. This CDR3 is 15 amino acids long. Germline V CDR1 and CDR2: SEHNR, FQNEAQ (reference sequence). CDR3 protein: CASSLTGGDGYEQYF. The CDR3 bases are TGTGCCAGCAGTCTTACAGGGGGCGATGGGTACGAGCAGTACTTC.